The T cell receptor beta chain described here comes from a study of T cell repertoires in cytomegalovirus infection. TCRdb reprocessed the reads with MiXCR, giving one entry per CDR3 protein. The table records 310,000 or so distinct CDR3 sequences, 17% of them present only once. Study-level results: Adding up the frequency of public TCR beta families identified people who carried CMV plus the relevant HLA.

Remarks on this clonotype: Its antigen is still unknown.

CDR1 DFQATT and CDR2 SNEGSKA come from the germline V gene (reference sequence). The ends lost 7 bases at V and 10 bases at J; junction bases unmatched: 10. The CDR3 runs to 12 residues. The sequence was obtained from a human donor in good health (CMV status not recorded). Some clones in this sample may be carry-over from other donors' samples. The V call is TRBV20-1, the J call TRBJ1-1; 9 bases line up with TRBD1. What was sequenced was PBMCs. The CDR3 DNA sequence: TGCAGTGGAAGGGACAGGGACTTGCGAGCTTTCTTT. As protein: CSGRDRDLRAFF.